This T cell receptor (beta chain) is drawn from a study of blood T cell repertoires in COVID-19. Overall study: Whether acute or convalescent, the COVID-19 samples came from the United States, Italy and Spain. T cells, B-cell-depleted T cells, or PBMCs supplied cDNA or gDNA.

Original data processing: How many nucleated cells were present was estimated from reference gene primer amplification. Clones were read by immunoSEQ multiplex PCR, and TCRdb kept only the in-frame ones, dropping some. V and J calls and clone size are as listed in that table; D and trimming were resolved from the DNA. This table holds 200,000 to 300,000 clones, approximately 87% found once. The source is a man aged 55 to 69 with acute or convalescent COVID-19. What was sequenced was peripheral blood.

CDR3 amino acids: CASSYTGNSPLHF. The CDR3 nucleotides read TGTGCCAGCAGTTACACAGGGAATTCACCCCTCCACTTT. The V call is TRBV6-2 or TRBV6-3, the J call TRBJ1-6; weak D call: TRBD1 (6 bases). V lost 2 bases to trimming and J lost 7 bases, with 6 bases between them. CDR3 length: 13 residues. Germline V gene lookup returns CDR1 MNHEY and CDR2 SVGEGT.